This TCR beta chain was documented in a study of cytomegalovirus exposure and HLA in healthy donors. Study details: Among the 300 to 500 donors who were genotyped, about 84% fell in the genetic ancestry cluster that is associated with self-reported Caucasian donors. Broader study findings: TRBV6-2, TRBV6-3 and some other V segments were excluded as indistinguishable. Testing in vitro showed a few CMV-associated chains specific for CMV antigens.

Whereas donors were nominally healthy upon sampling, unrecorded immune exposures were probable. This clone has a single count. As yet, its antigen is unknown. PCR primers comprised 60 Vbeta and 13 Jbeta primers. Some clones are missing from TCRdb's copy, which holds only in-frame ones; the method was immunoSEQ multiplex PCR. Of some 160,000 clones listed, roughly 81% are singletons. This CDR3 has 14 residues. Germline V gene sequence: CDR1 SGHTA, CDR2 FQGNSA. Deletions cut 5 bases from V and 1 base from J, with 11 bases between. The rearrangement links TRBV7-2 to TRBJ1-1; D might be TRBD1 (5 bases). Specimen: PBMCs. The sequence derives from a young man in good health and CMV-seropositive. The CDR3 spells CASSGYTGNTEAFF. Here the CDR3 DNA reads TGTGCCAGCAGCGGCTACACAGGGAACACTGAAGCTTTCTTT.